This TCR beta chain was sequenced for a study of OX40 agonist ivuxolimab in advanced cancers. Regarding the research as a whole: Ivuxolimab was an agonistic, fully human IgG2 monoclonal antibody directed against OX40 (CD134), a costimulatory receptor. Intravenous ivuxolimab was administered to patients every 2 weeks at six dose levels: 0.01, 0.1, 0.3, 1.5, 3 and 10 mg/kg. Of the 50 or so patients in dose escalation, some 19 had hepatocellular carcinoma, some 15 had melanoma, 9 had renal cell carcinoma and 9 had head and neck cancer. The dose-escalation cohort was about 87% male with a mean age of approximately 60 years, ranging from 23 to 79. Patients were allowed to have had prior anti-PD-1, anti-PD-L1 or anti-CTLA-4 therapy, and 30% to 50% of the dose-escalation patients had previously received checkpoint inhibitors. Partial responses occurred in three dose-escalation patients, of whom one had hepatocellular carcinoma and two had cutaneous melanoma. Peripheral TCRbeta sequencing aimed to test whether ivuxolimab altered TCR sequence diversity and caused clonal T-cell expansion. The paper reports the monotherapy dose-escalation portion (N of about 56 patients) of the phase I ivuxolimab trial.

The trial excluded patients who had a history of autoimmune disease or who were on systemic immunosuppression. In every dose cohort, peripheral blood was drawn for TCR sequencing at baseline, cycle 4 day 1, and cycle 7 day 1. The samples were drawn from a first-in-human, open-label, multicenter phase I dose-escalation trial of ivuxolimab. Adults with locally advanced or metastatic head and neck squamous cell, hepatocellular, melanoma or renal cell carcinoma were enrolled in the trial. CD4+ and CD8+ T cells were sorted separately from peripheral blood before TCR sequencing. The paper as a whole reports these results and caveats: Low levels of normalized T-cell clonal expansion were also seen in some nonresponding patients. Antigen specificity was not determined for the clonally expanded peripheral T cells. At doses of 0.1 to 3.0 mg/kg, clonal expansion of both CD4+ and CD8+ T cells in blood was seen between baseline and week 6. In partial responders in the 0.1-3.0 mg/kg groups, normalized peripheral clonal expansion was found to be among the lowest, especially among CD8+ T cells. On average, CD8+ T cells showed more expanded clones than CD4+ T cells after ivuxolimab.

Remarks on this clone: The antigen this receptor binds is unknown. One base away there is no much larger clone; base qualities are not given.

Genomic DNA was extracted from sorted cells for sequencing of the TCRbeta CDR3 region. The immunoSEQ Assay was used for sequencing of TCRbeta CDR3 regions. Not all clones reach the TCRdb copy of this immuneACCESS table, which keeps in-frame sequences only. Checked studies attribute under half of the gap to unresolved V genes and leave the rest unexplained. This sample gives roughly 19,000 clones in total; around four fifths of them show up just once. The ten most abundant clones make up 12% to 15% of the sample. Per the germline V gene (reference sequence), SEHNR is the CDR1 and FQNEAQ is the CDR2. The CDR3 measures 11 amino acids from cysteine to phenylalanine. Only the CDR3 region is kept as DNA, spanning 33 bases read in frame from base 1. Trimming removed 1 base from V and 10 bases from J, leaving 5 bases between the germline ends.

Specimen: CD4+ or CD8+ T cells sorted from blood, collected in a trial of the OX40 agonist ivuxolimab. The V and J segments used are TRBV7-9 and TRBJ2-1; the D gene cannot be resolved reliably. This TCR was sampled from an adult with an advanced solid tumor such as melanoma, head and neck, liver or kidney cancer. The sequenced DNA: TGTGCCAGCAGCTTAGGAGCCGAGCAGTTCTTC. Its protein reads: CASSLGAEQFF. Where the CDR3 stops, the reference TRBV7-9 and TRBJ2-1 genes take over; the full variable domain is DTGVSQNPRHKITKRGQNVTFRCDPISEHNRLYWYRQTLGQGPEFLTYFQNEAQLEKSRLLSDRFSAERPKGSFSTLEIQRTEQGDSAMYLCASSLGAEQFFGPGTRLTVL.